The rows below give T cell receptor beta chains drawn from one sample of a study of beta chain features in type 1 diabetes. Clones were read by immunoSEQ multiplex PCR, and TCRdb kept only the in-frame ones, dropping some. The profile shows roughly 260,000 clones, roughly 11% of them singletons. Sequencing used naive CD4+ T cells from blood. The receptors were sampled from a man younger than 45 with type 1 diabetes. Both conserved end residues are part of each CDR3. Each record gives: CDR3 protein, CDR3 DNA, V gene, CDR3 length, clone size, D gene, J gene. D genes are given only for firm matches. Clone size is given for some rows only: seen once, a few or many times, or a class if the clone is expanded.

CDR3: CASSRERGPYSYEQYF
DNA: TGTGCCAGTAGTAGAGAAAGGGGGCCCTACTCCTACGAGCAGTACTTC
V: TRBV19
length: 16
size: few
D: TRBD1
J: TRBJ2-7

CDR3: CASSLALSLQETQYF
DNA: TGTGCCAGCAGCTTAGCGCTCTCACTCCAAGAGACCCAGTACTTC
V: TRBV7-9
length: 15
size: few
D: -
J: TRBJ2-5

CDR3: CAISEYENQPQHF
DNA: TGTGCCATCAGTGAATACGAGAATCAGCCCCAGCATTTT
V: TRBV10-3
length: 13
size: few
D: -
J: TRBJ1-5

CDR3: CATTWTRAAYNEQFF
DNA: TGTGCCACCACTTGGACTAGGGCCGCCTACAATGAGCAGTTCTTC
V: TRBV15
length: 15
size: -
D: TRBD2
J: TRBJ2-1

CDR3: CASSVSRGDTGELFF
DNA: TGTGCCAGCAGCGTCTCGCGGGGGGACACCGGGGAGCTGTTTTTT
V: TRBV4-2
length: 15
size: many
D: TRBD2
J: TRBJ2-2

CDR3: CASSQGTGTYNEQFF
DNA: TGCGCCAGCAGCCAAGGGACAGGGACCTACAATGAGCAGTTCTTC
V: TRBV4-1
length: 15
size: few
D: TRBD1
J: TRBJ2-1

CDR3: CASSSGQGGTEAFF
DNA: TGCGCCAGCAGCTCGGGACAGGGGGGCACTGAAGCTTTCTTT
V: TRBV5-1
length: 14
size: few
D: TRBD1
J: TRBJ1-1

CDR3: CASSWTSGGSTDTQYF
DNA: TGTGCCAGCAGTTGGACTAGCGGGGGTAGCACAGATACGCAGTATTTT
V: TRBV9
length: 16
size: few
D: TRBD2
J: TRBJ2-3

CDR3: CASSFIETQYF
DNA: TGTGCCAGCAGCTTTATAGAGACCCAGTACTTC
V: TRBV7-9
length: 11
size: few
D: -
J: TRBJ2-5

CDR3: CASRGGLPGGETQYF
DNA: TGTGCCAGCAGGGGGGGACTACCGGGTGGAGAGACCCAGTACTTC
V: TRBV2
length: 15
size: -
D: TRBD2
J: TRBJ2-5

CDR3: CASSLGGDTQYF
DNA: TGTGCCAGCAGTTTGGGAGGCGATACGCAGTATTTT
V: TRBV28
length: 12
size: few
D: -
J: TRBJ2-3

CDR3: CASSQRTENIQYF
DNA: TGCGCCAGCAGCCAAAGGACAGAAAACATTCAGTACTTC
V: TRBV4-1
length: 13
size: -
D: -
J: TRBJ2-4

CDR3: CASSIGTGSTDTQYF
DNA: TGTGCTAGCAGCATTGGGACAGGGAGCACAGATACGCAGTATTTT
V: TRBV7-7
length: 15
size: few
D: TRBD1
J: TRBJ2-3

CDR3: CASSGTGPGTEAFF
DNA: TGTGCCAGCAGTGGGACAGGGCCCGGCACTGAAGCTTTCTTT
V: TRBV2
length: 14
size: -
D: TRBD1
J: TRBJ1-1

CDR3: CASSVEAGVAETQYF
DNA: TGTGCCAGCAGCGTAGAAGCGGGGGTAGCGGAGACCCAGTACTTC
V: TRBV9
length: 15
size: few
D: TRBD2
J: TRBJ2-5

CDR3: CASSSRWRGSLTDTQYF
DNA: TGTGCCAGCAGCTCCCGATGGCGGGGGAGCCTCACAGATACGCAGTATTTT
V: TRBV7-8
length: 17
size: -
D: TRBD2
J: TRBJ2-3

CDR3: CASSYTGNTIGYTF
DNA: TGTGCCAGCAGTTATACCGGGAACACTATCGGCTACACCTTC
V: TRBV25-1
length: 14
size: -
D: -
J: TRBJ1-2

CDR3: CASSPEVQGLDGYTF
DNA: TGTGCCAGCTCACCAGAGGTTCAGGGGCTAGATGGCTACACCTTC
V: TRBV18
length: 15
size: -
D: -
J: TRBJ1-2

CDR3: CSVSRSMNTEAFF
DNA: TGCAGCGTTTCAAGAAGCATGAACACTGAAGCTTTCTTT
V: TRBV29-1
length: 13
size: few
D: -
J: TRBJ1-1

CDR3: CASSGIQGTGNTIYF
DNA: TGTGCCAGCAGTGGGATACAGGGAACTGGAAACACCATATATTTT
V: TRBV25-1
length: 15
size: -
D: -
J: TRBJ1-3

CDR3: CASRGQGSYEQYF
DNA: TGTGCCAGCAGAGGACAGGGGTCATACGAGCAGTACTTC
V: TRBV6-5
length: 13
size: -
D: TRBD1
J: TRBJ2-7

CDR3: CASSADPGQEDLAKNIQYF
DNA: TGTGCCAGCAGCGCGGACCCGGGACAGGAAGACTTAGCCAAAAACATTCAGTACTTC
V: TRBV9
length: 19
size: few
D: TRBD1
J: TRBJ2-4

CDR3: CASRRVGGSYEQYF
DNA: TGTGCCAGCAGACGCGTCGGGGGGTCCTACGAGCAGTACTTC
V: TRBV4-2
length: 14
size: few
D: TRBD2
J: TRBJ2-7

CDR3: CASSSDGTSEETQYF
DNA: TGCGCCAGCAGCTCGGACGGGACTAGCGAAGAGACCCAGTACTTC
V: TRBV5-1
length: 15
size: -
D: TRBD2
J: TRBJ2-5

CDR3: CSARGGDTQYF
DNA: TGCAGTGCTAGGGGGGGGGATACGCAGTATTTT
V: TRBV20-1
length: 11
size: -
D: TRBD2
J: TRBJ2-3

CDR3: CASSENRGRSDTQYF
DNA: TGTGCCAGCAGTGAGAACAGGGGGAGATCAGATACGCAGTATTTT
V: TRBV6-1
length: 15
size: -
D: TRBD1
J: TRBJ2-3